One sample yielded the 10 T cell receptor beta chains listed below, sequenced in a study of blood T cell repertoires in COVID-19 (TCRdb year 2020). Library creation used the immunoSEQ multiplex PCR assay. In TCRdb, the immuneACCESS table is reduced to in-frame sequences with V and J assigned. These tables do not hold every clone; where another copy was compared, an unresolved V gene accounts for under half, and the others remain unexplained. This sample comprises hundreds of thousands of clones, about 83% of them detected only once. Clones ranked in the top ten supply around 1.3% of the sample. The sample was peripheral blood. The source is a woman in her twenties or thirties with COVID-19, enrolled during active disease.

In the case of this clone: At one boundary the junction diverges from the germline segment, which might be a read error. The chain is built from TRBV2 and TRBJ1-3; D call uncertain. The V gene's germline CDR1 is SNHLY and CDR2 FYNNEI. The CDR3 loop spans 14 amino acids. CDR3 in amino acids: CASGDTRVLNTIYF. As DNA, the CDR3 is TGTGCCAGCGGTGATACGAGGGTTTTGAACACCATATATTTT.

This rearrangement joins TRBV6-2 or TRBV6-3 to TRBJ2-7, with a weak D call TRBD1 (6 bases). The CDR3 is 15 amino acids. Germline loops: CDR1 MNHEY, CDR2 SVGEGT. The V end was cut by 2 bases, the J end by 2 bases, with 13 bases between. DNA for the CDR3: TGTGCCAGCAGTTACGGACAGCCCAGTACCTACGAGCAGTACTTC. Its translation: CASSYGQPSTYEQYF.

The CDR3 bases are TGTGCCAGCAGCGTCAGCGGGGCTAGCGGATTTGTATACAATGAGCAGTTCTTC. Translating gives CASSVSGASGFVYNEQFF. The chain employs TRBV2 and TRBJ2-1; 7 bases are a match to TRBD2. After removal of 6 bases from V and 4 bases from J, the junction contained 18 bases not matched to a gene. Germline CDR1 is SNHLY and CDR2 is FYNNEI. The CDR3 is made up of 18 amino acids.

V is TRBV5-1 and J is TRBJ2-4; weak D call: TRBD2 (5 bases). V was shortened by 3 bases and J by 6 bases, with 7 bases between the two germline ends. CDR3 length: 12 residues. CDR1 is SGHRS, CDR2 YFSETQ, per germline. The CDR3 region has the DNA TGCGCCAGCAGCTCCCGGGGAAACATTCAGTACTTC. Translated, it gives CASSSRGNIQYF.

The chain joins TRBV7-9 to TRBJ2-7; 8 nucleotides agree with TRBD1. The CDR3 has 14 residues. Germline CDR1 is SEHNR and CDR2 is FQNEAQ (reference sequence). V was pared by 5 bases and J by 5 bases, with 8 bases of the junction left unmatched. The CDR3 bases are TGTGCCAGCAGCCTGGACAGGGAAGGGGACGAGCAGTACTTC. Amino acids: CASSLDREGDEQYF.

The chain combines TRBV9 with TRBJ1-6; 10 nucleotides match TRBD1. In germline, CDR1 is SGDLS, CDR2 YYNGEE. After removal of 4 bases from V and 0 bases from J, the junction contained 7 bases not matched to a gene. This CDR3 contains 18 residues. The CDR3 region is CASSRTGGRSSYNSPLHF. The CDR3 DNA sequence: TGTGCCAGCAGCAGGACAGGGGGACGAAGCTCCTATAATTCACCCCTCCACTTT.

The J gene is TRBJ1-1, the V gene TRBV2, with D unclear. Germline CDR1 and CDR2: SNHLY and FYNNEI. The CDR3 covers 14 residues. The V gene lost 3 bases and the J gene lost 5 bases, with 13 bases spanning the gap. CDR3 in amino acids: CASSDRGGGTEAFF. CDR3 bases: TGTGCCAGCAGTGACCGGGGAGGTGGGACTGAAGCTTTCTTT.

The V call is TRBV29-1, the J call TRBJ2-1; 7 nucleotides agree with TRBD2. The germline gives CDR1 SQVTM, CDR2 ANQGSEA. V lost 4 bases, J lost 4 bases, and 7 bases stayed unmatched. The CDR3 has 14 residues. CDR3 DNA: TGCAGCGTTGGTTCGCTAGCGGCGTACAATGAGCAGTTCTTC. It yields the protein CSVGSLAAYNEQFF.

The chain uses TRBV6-5 and TRBJ2-7, with 8 bases identical to TRBD1. The CDR3 length is 12 residues. After removal of 6 bases from V and 6 bases from J, the junction contained 4 bases not matched to a gene. Germline V gene data show CDR1 as MNHEY and CDR2 as SVGAGI. The DNA for the CDR3 is TGTGCCAGCAGGACCGGGACAGGCGAGCAGTACTTC. As protein: CASRTGTGEQYF.

This clone was detected only once. The chain couples TRBV6-2 or TRBV6-3 to TRBJ2-3; TRBD2 agrees at 8 bases. The CDR3 runs to 15 residues. V lost 2 bases to trimming and J lost 2 bases; unmatched junction nucleotides: 3. Germline values: CDR1 MNHEY, CDR2 SVGEGT. The CDR3 loop is CASSYALAVTDTQYF. CDR3 bases: TGTGCCAGCAGTTACGCACTAGCGGTCACAGATACGCAGTATTTT.